The 30 T cell receptor beta chains in this list originate from one sample, sequenced in a study of blood T cell repertoires in COVID-19. The assay was immunoSEQ multiplex PCR, and TCRdb's table has in-frame clones only and misses some. The sample yields around 80,000 clones, about 80% seen once. Sequenced sample: peripheral blood. The receptors here all came from a man aged 50 to 60 with active or convalescent COVID-19.

The CDR3: CASSHRTGVNTGELFF. CDR3 bases: TGTGCCAGCAGCCACAGGACAGGGGTGAACACCGGGGAGCTGTTTTTT. V usage is TRBV14 and J usage is TRBJ2-2; 9 bases map to TRBD1. This CDR3 is built from 16 residues. V shed 3 bases and J 1 base; nucleotides not matched to a gene: 3. Germline CDR1 and CDR2: SGHDN and FVKESK.

The chain couples TRBV5-4 to TRBJ2-3; 11 nucleotides align to TRBD2. The V gene's germline CDR1 is SGHNT and CDR2 YYREEE (reference sequence). V gave up 4 bases and J gave up 6 bases; unmatched junction bases: 16. The CDR3 covers 18 residues. The CDR3 DNA reads TGTGCCAGCAGCCGCGGTCAGAGTAGCGGGGGGGCAAGGGATACGCAGTATTTT. It is translated as CASSRGQSSGGARDTQYF.

The chain is built from TRBV4-1 and TRBJ2-3, with TRBD1 matching 9 bases. V was clipped by 4 bases and J by 0 bases; unmatched bases: 5. Germline V gene data show CDR1 as MGHRA and CDR2 as YSYEKL. The CDR3 consists of 16 residues. CDR3 residues: CASSPGQGSSTDTQYF. CDR3 in DNA: TGCGCCAGCAGCCCGGGACAGGGATCGAGCACAGATACGCAGTATTTT.

The chain has TRBV4-1 and TRBJ1-5, with TRBD1 as a possible D gene (5 bases). V was pared by 4 bases and J by 2 bases, with 15 bases between. Germline CDR1 reads MGHRA; CDR2 reads YSYEKL. CDR3 length: 16 amino acids. The CDR3 DNA reads TGCGCCAGCAGCCGCAGTATTGGAGGGGGCAATCAGCCCCAGCATTTT. Encoded protein: CASSRSIGGGNQPQHF.

The V and J genes are TRBV25-1 and TRBJ2-7; D may be TRBD1 (6 bases). The CDR3 has 15 residues. V lost 0 bases to trimming and J lost 9 bases, with 18 bases between them. Germline values: CDR1 MGHDK, CDR2 SYGVNS. CDR3 nucleotides: TGTGCCAGCAGTGAATATCCAGGGGATAGAAAGGGGCAGTACTTC. Translating gives CASSEYPGDRKGQYF.

V is TRBV24-1 and J is TRBJ1-5; D gene unclear. Germline V lookup: CDR1 KGHDR, CDR2 SFDVKD. The CDR3 is 10 amino acids. Trimming took 6 bases from V and 9 from J, leaving 5 bases between them. The CDR3: CATSFLPQHF. The DNA for the CDR3 is TGTGCCACCAGTTTCCTGCCCCAGCATTTT.

This clone was seen a single time. The V call is TRBV7-2, the J call TRBJ2-1; D not resolved. Trimming removed 4 bases at V and 0 bases at J, with 10 bases between. Looked up from germline, CDR1 is SGHTA and CDR2 is FQGNSA. The CDR3 extends over 15 amino acids. The CDR3 DNA is TGTGCCAGCAGCTCTTACATACGCTCCTACAATGAGCAGTTCTTC. This translates into CASSSYIRSYNEQFF.

This rearrangement joins TRBV7-2 to TRBJ2-7; D possibly corresponds to TRBD2 (5 bases). The CDR3 length is 13 residues. Trimming took 1 base from V and 2 from J, leaving 6 bases between them. Germline CDR1 and CDR2: SGHTA and FQGNSA. CDR3 bases: TGTGCCAGCAGCTTAGAGGAGGCCTACGAGCAGTACTTC. The encoded protein is CASSLEEAYEQYF.

This clone has ten or more counts. The chain links TRBV6-5 to TRBJ1-4, with TRBD1 as a possible D gene (5 bases). V lost 5 bases and J lost 8, with 15 bases in between. Germline CDR1 MNHEY, CDR2 SVGAGI. The CDR3 is 14 residues long. CDR3 sequence reads: CASSLGGRREKLFF. The CDR3 nucleotides are TGTGCCAGCAGTCTGGGGGGGAGGCGAGAAAAACTGTTTTTT.

A few counts support this clone. This chain joins TRBV19 and TRBJ1-2; 12 bases match TRBD1. Germline V gene sequence: CDR1 LNHDA, CDR2 SQIVND (reference sequence). Germline trimming cut 6 bases from V and 4 bases from J; bases unmatched to any gene: 9. The CDR3 has 16 residues. The CDR3: CASSRDRGPGGYGYTF. DNA for the CDR3: TGTGCCAGTAGCCGGGACAGGGGGCCCGGAGGCTATGGCTACACCTTC.

A few counts support this clone. V gene TRBV7-9 combines with J gene TRBJ1-1; TRBD1 is a possible D gene (5 bases). This CDR3 comprises 12 residues. Trimming removed 5 bases from V and 9 bases from J, with 13 bases in between. Germline CDR1 reads SEHNR; CDR2 reads FQNEAQ (reference sequence). The DNA for the CDR3 is TGTGCCAGCAGCGAAGACAGTCCCAAAGCTTTCTTT. This codes for CASSEDSPKAFF.

V gene TRBV9 combines with J gene TRBJ2-7; maybe TRBD1 (5 bases). This CDR3 region has 14 residues. The V gene's germline CDR1 is SGDLS and CDR2 YYNGEE. V gave up 4 bases and J gave up 2 bases, with 13 bases separating them. The DNA for the CDR3 is TGTGCCAGCAGCTCCCAGGGTCGGACCTACGAGCAGTACTTC. Translated, it gives CASSSQGRTYEQYF.

The chain has TRBV5-4 and TRBJ2-7; 7 nucleotides line up with TRBD1. Germline V lookup: CDR1 SGHNT, CDR2 YYREEE (reference sequence). V gave up 4 bases and J gave up 2 bases; unmatched junction bases: 6. This CDR3 has 14 residues. CDR3 sequence: CASSEDRWAYEQYF. In DNA, the CDR3 is TGTGCCAGCAGCGAGGACAGGTGGGCCTACGAGCAGTACTTC.

V and J are TRBV10-3 and TRBJ1-2; 8 bases are shared with TRBD1. The germline gives CDR1 ENHRY, CDR2 SYGVKD. V lost 6 bases and J lost 4; bases outside the gene matches: 4. The CDR3 runs 13 residues. CDR3 in DNA: TGTGCCATCAGACTACAGGGGGGCTATGGCTACACCTTC. The encoded protein is CAIRLQGGYGYTF.

V gene TRBV19 combines with J gene TRBJ2-3; the match to TRBD2 covers 14 bases. Germline V gene lookup returns CDR1 LNHDA and CDR2 SQIVND (reference sequence). Trimming at V came to 3 bases and at J to 3 bases, leaving 2 bases not matched to a gene. The CDR3 contains 16 residues. This CDR3 reads CASSIWTSGGTDTQYF. The CDR3 DNA is TGTGCCAGTAGTATCTGGACTAGCGGGGGGACAGATACGCAGTATTTT.

The chain couples TRBV29-1 to TRBJ2-1, with 12 bases that match TRBD2. V was clipped by 6 bases and J by 10 bases; unmatched bases: 10. The CDR3 contains 14 residues. CDR1 SQVTM and CDR2 ANQGSEA come from the germline V gene. CDR3 amino acids: CSVDRELAGGEQFF. Written as DNA, the CDR3 is TGCAGCGTGGATAGGGAACTAGCGGGGGGAGAGCAGTTCTTC.

This clone was found a few times. The chain is built from TRBV29-1 and TRBJ2-1; TRBD1 might be the D (5 bases). There are 12 residues in the CDR3. Trimming pared 4 bases from V and 4 bases from J, leaving 8 bases between. Germline CDR1 SQVTM, CDR2 ANQGSEA. The CDR3 region has the DNA TGCAGCGTTGTAGGGGCATACAATGAGCAGTTCTTC. Translation gives CSVVGAYNEQFF.

This chain joins TRBV9 and TRBJ1-2; D remains ambiguous. The length of the CDR3 is 14 residues. Per the germline V gene, CDR1 is SGDLS and CDR2 is YYNGEE. V lost 0 bases, J lost 1 base, and 7 bases lay in between. DNA for the CDR3: TGTGCCAGCAGCGTAGCGAACAGTAACTATGGCTACACCTTC. Translation gives CASSVANSNYGYTF.

V and J are TRBV25-1 and TRBJ1-6; 10 bases line up with TRBD1. Trimming removed 9 bases from V and 7 bases from J; junction bases left unmatched: 3. This CDR3 is 13 amino acids long. The germline V gene encodes CDR1 MGHDK and CDR2 SYGVNS. The CDR3 sequence is CASRTGGNSPLHF. Here the CDR3 DNA reads TGTGCCAGTAGGACAGGGGGGAATTCACCCCTCCACTTT. Full variable domain (outside the CDR3, taken from reference TRBV25-1 and TRBJ1-6): EADIYQTPRYLVIGTGKKITLECSQTMGHDKMYWYQQDPGMELHLIHYSYGVNSTEKGDLSSESTVSRIRTEHFPLTLESARPSHTSQYLCASRTGGNSPLHFGNGTRLTVT.

The chain employs TRBV29-1 and TRBJ2-1, with D perhaps TRBD2 (5 bases). From germline, CDR1 is SQVTM and CDR2 ANQGSEA. Trimming removed 4 bases from V and 8 bases from J, with 15 bases in between. This CDR3 comprises 13 residues. The CDR3 sequence: CSVVGSGGDEQFF. CDR3 bases: TGCAGCGTTGTGGGCAGCGGTGGGGATGAGCAGTTCTTC.

This clone came up many times. J is TRBJ1-3 and V is TRBV6-6, with 7 bases identical to TRBD1. This CDR3 comprises 17 residues. V lost 5 bases and J lost 0; bases outside the gene matches: 10. Germline loops: CDR1 MNHNY, CDR2 SVGAGI (reference sequence). The CDR3 region has the DNA TGTGCCAGCAGTCCCAAGCCCCAGGGGGTCTCTGGAAACACCATATATTTT. It translates to CASSPKPQGVSGNTIYF.

The chain uses TRBV7-2 and TRBJ2-5; 8 positions match TRBD1. The V gene's germline CDR1 is SGHTA and CDR2 FQGNSA. Trimming removed 5 bases from V and 5 bases from J; junction bases left unmatched: 7. This CDR3 comprises 14 residues. This CDR3 is CASSEDRGYETQYF. CDR3 sequence (DNA): TGTGCCAGCAGCGAAGACAGGGGATACGAGACCCAGTACTTC.

A single count supports this clone. The chain joins TRBV30 to TRBJ2-7; 7 bases align to TRBD1. Germline CDR1 and CDR2: GTSNPN and SVGIG (reference sequence). V was clipped by 2 bases and J by 5 bases; unmatched bases: 12. The CDR3 extends over 15 amino acids. CDR3 sequence (DNA): TGTGCCTGGAGTCGCCTATCCGGGACAGACGACGAGCAGTACTTC. Its protein is CAWSRLSGTDDEQYF.

This clone was seen just once. The chain links TRBV5-4 to TRBJ2-6, with D perhaps TRBD2 (5 bases). Between the trimmed V and J ends, which lost 4 bases and 1 base, there was a span of 12 bases. The CDR3 extends over 16 amino acids. The germline V gene has CDR1 SGHNT and CDR2 YYREEE (reference sequence). This CDR3 is CASSPRSGSGANVLTF. In DNA form, the CDR3 reads TGTGCCAGCAGCCCCCGTTCGGGGTCTGGGGCCAACGTCCTGACTTTC.

In its sample, this clone was seen once. This sequence joins TRBV11-3 and TRBJ2-4, with D possibly matching TRBD2 (6 bases). The CDR3 runs to 15 residues. V was shortened by 5 bases and J by 6 bases, with 17 bases between the two germline ends. Germline V gives CDR1 SGHNT, CDR2 YENEEA. For the CDR3, the DNA is TGTGCCAGCAGCGAGACTGGAGGGAAGGGAAACATTCAGTACTTC. Translation gives CASSETGGKGNIQYF.

This clone was seen a handful of times. The chain combines TRBV5-6 with TRBJ1-3; D is perhaps TRBD1 (5 bases). Per germline, CDR1 SGHDT and CDR2 YYEEEE. The CDR3 loop spans 17 amino acids. Trimming took 4 bases from V and 4 from J, leaving 21 bases between them. In DNA form, the CDR3 reads TGTGCCAGCAGCAACGATCTACCCAGGGAGGAGGGAAACACCATATATTTT. It is translated as CASSNDLPREEGNTIYF.

The chain carries TRBV2 and TRBJ1-2, with 9 bases aligning to TRBD1. J lost 6 bases, V lost 7 bases, and 12 bases had no gene match. The length of the CDR3 is 15 residues. The germline V gene encodes CDR1 SNHLY and CDR2 FYNNEI. For the CDR3, the DNA is TGTGCCAGCACCCGACAGGGGACAGGGTATGATGGCTACACCTTC. Translation: CASTRQGTGYDGYTF.

The rearrangement joins TRBV7-2 to TRBJ2-7, with 7 bases identical to TRBD2. The V segment lost 1 base and the J segment 2 bases; nucleotides outside the gene matches: 2. Looked up from germline, CDR1 is SGHTA and CDR2 is FQGNSA. The CDR3 spans 14 residues. CDR3 loop: CASSLGEGTYEQYF. CDR3 DNA sequence: TGTGCCAGCAGCTTAGGGGAGGGGACCTACGAGCAGTACTTC. Combining the CDR3 with reference TRBV7-2 and TRBJ2-7 gives the whole variable domain GAGVSQSPSNKVTEKGKDVELRCDPISGHTALYWYRQSLGQGLEFLIYFQGNSAPDKSGLPSDRFSAERTGGSVSTLTIQRTQQEDSAVYLCASSLGEGTYEQYFGPGTRLTVT.

The chain links TRBV6-5 to TRBJ2-1; maybe TRBD2 (6 bases). CDR3 length: 12 amino acids. Trimming shortened V by 10 bases and J by 1 base, and 8 bases separated the two germline ends. Germline V gene data show CDR1 as MNHEY and CDR2 as SVGAGI. DNA for the CDR3: TGTGCCACCCGGGGGTCCTACAATGAGCAGTTCTTC. The encoded protein is CATRGSYNEQFF.

J is TRBJ1-2 and V is TRBV19; D uncertain. V lost 5 bases and J lost 4, with 17 bases in between. CDR1 is LNHDA, CDR2 SQIVND, per germline (reference sequence). CDR3 length equals 15 residues. The CDR3 DNA reads as TGTGCCAGTAGTCCGAGCCCGGGAGGGTCCTATGGCTACACCTTC. Its protein is CASSPSPGGSYGYTF.